This TCR beta chain was obtained from a study of blood T cell repertoires in COVID-19. The CDR3 length is 14 residues. Between the trimmed V and J ends, which lost 4 bases and 5 bases, there was a span of 14 bases. The germline gives CDR1 LNHDA, CDR2 SQIVND (reference sequence). Generated by immunoSEQ multiplex PCR, the TCRdb table keeps only in-frame clones and is missing some. The profile covers approximately 250,000 clones, with around 88% appearing a single time and under 2.5% taken by the ten largest. The clonotype was recovered from a woman in her thirties or forties with acute COVID-19. V is TRBV19 and J is TRBJ1-1, with D tentatively TRBD1 (6 bases). Sequencing was carried out using PBMCs or T cells enriched from blood (not recorded which). The CDR3 DNA is TGTGCCAGTAGTACATCACAGGGAGTAACTGAAGCTTTCTTT. This translates into CASSTSQGVTEAFF.